The 20 T cell receptor beta chains presented below share a single source sample, sequenced in a study. TCRdb processed the 5' RACE reads anew with MiXCR; each CDR3 protein has one entry. The table records fewer than 60,000 distinct CDR3 sequences, roughly 28% of them present only once. Sequenced: naive CD4+ T cells sorted from blood. The subset here: naive CD4+ T cells, CD4+CD45RA+CD25-. The receptors were sampled from a female donor with breast cancer.

J is TRBJ2-1 and V is TRBV20-1; TRBD2 aligns across 11 bases. Germline CDR1 DFQATT, CDR2 SNEGSKA (reference sequence). The CDR3 loop spans 14 amino acids. With V trimmed by 4 bases and J by 6 bases, 5 bases remained unmatched. The CDR3 sequence is CSAKLAGEVNEQFF. CDR3 bases: TGCAGTGCTAAACTAGCGGGGGAGGTCAATGAGCAGTTCTTC.

This chain's CDR3 is CASSFVRVGTDTQYF. CDR3 nucleotides: TGTGCCAGCAGCTTTGTTCGAGTAGGCACAGATACGCAGTATTTT. The chain links TRBV11-2 to TRBJ2-3; D not resolved. Germline values: CDR1 SGHAT, CDR2 FQNNGV. There are 15 residues in the CDR3. V was shortened by 3 bases and J by 1 base, with 11 bases between the two germline ends.

Points on this clonotype: Just one base apart from a much larger clone, this may be a read error. This chain joins TRBV12-3 or TRBV12-4 and TRBJ2-1; weak D call: TRBD1 (6 bases). The length of the CDR3 is 13 residues. CDR3 residues: CASSSEVLGARLF. The CDR3 DNA reads TGTGCCAGCAGTTCGGAGGTTCTGGGGGCTCGGCTCTTC.

The sample holds a few counts of this clonotype. The chain joins TRBV6-2 or TRBV6-3 to TRBJ2-7; TRBD1 aligns across 8 bases. Looked up from germline, CDR1 is MNHEY and CDR2 is SVGEGT. The CDR3 is made up of 14 amino acids. The V and J ends lost 2 bases and 1 base, in that order; junction bases with no gene match: 1. Here the CDR3 reads CASSYRTGSYEQYF. The DNA of the CDR3 is TGTGCCAGCAGTTACAGGACAGGGTCCTACGAGCAGTACTTC.

The V gene is TRBV6-1, the J gene TRBJ2-1; the match to TRBD2 covers 8 bases. This CDR3 has 15 amino acids. In germline, CDR1 is MNHNS, CDR2 SASEGT. Trimming at V came to 9 bases and at J to 5 bases, leaving 12 bases not matched to a gene. CDR3 protein: CASHRSGGTDNEQFF. The CDR3 DNA reads TGTGCCAGTCACCGTTCGGGGGGGACCGACAATGAGCAGTTCTTC.

In this sample, this clonotype turned up a few times. The chain links TRBV28 to TRBJ2-5, with unresolved D. Deletions cut 5 bases from V and 5 bases from J, with 6 bases between. Germline CDR1 MDHEN, CDR2 SYDVKM. The CDR3 is 11 amino acids. As DNA, the CDR3 is TGTGCCAGCAGTCCCGGCGAGACCCAGTACTTC. Its protein product is CASSPGETQYF.

The V call is TRBV20-1, the J call TRBJ2-3; 14 bases are shared with TRBD2. The CDR3 is made up of 18 amino acids. The trim removed 3 bases at V and 3 bases at J, leaving 11 bases unmatched. CDR1 and CDR2 (germline): DFQATT, SNEGSKA (reference sequence). CDR3 DNA: TGCAGTGCTAGCTATCGGACTAGCGGGAGGCGGGGGACAGATACGCAGTATTTT. Protein product: CSASYRTSGRRGTDTQYF.

This clonotype was seen a few times. The gene calls are TRBV27 and TRBJ1-2, with D perhaps matching TRBD1 (5 bases). CDR1 is MNHEY and CDR2 is SMNVEV in the germline V gene (reference sequence). V was shortened by 8 bases and J by 4 bases, with 20 bases between the two germline ends. The CDR3 is made up of 15 amino acids. Written as DNA, the CDR3 is TGTGCCAGCGGGCGAACACTCACCCAGGGCTATGGCTACACCTTC. Residues: CASGRTLTQGYGYTF.

Turning to this clonotype: One end of the junction is discordant with germline, which a read error may explain. The chain couples TRBV29-1 to TRBJ2-3; D may correspond to TRBD1 or TRBD2 (5 bases each). The CDR3 runs to 13 residues. Germline CDR1 SQVTM, CDR2 ANQGSEA. CDR3 nucleotide sequence: TGCAGCGTCCCCAGTCCTAGCACAGGTACGCAGTATTTT. Encoded protein: CSVPSPSTGTQYF.

The rearrangement uses TRBV12-3 or TRBV12-4 and TRBJ2-2; 8 nucleotides agree with TRBD2. The junction had 11 bases not matched to a gene; V was cut back by 3 bases and J by 2 bases. There are 18 residues in the CDR3. The CDR3 region has the DNA TGTGCCAGCAGTTTCCCCGGGCTAGCGGGCGGTAACACCGGGGAGCTGTTTTTT. Translation: CASSFPGLAGGNTGELFF.

This chain connects TRBV7-2 to TRBJ2-7; D is ambiguous. The germline V gene encodes CDR1 SGHTA and CDR2 FQGNSA. The ends were cut back, 0 bases at V and 0 bases at J, with 6 bases in the middle. This CDR3 is built from 14 residues. The CDR3 DNA follows: TGTGCCAGCAGCTTAGCGGTTAGCTCCTACGAGCAGTACTTC. Encoded protein: CASSLAVSSYEQYF.

As DNA, the CDR3 is TGTGCCAGCTCTAGGACAGACCCAGAGCAGTACTTC. This translates into CASSRTDPEQYF. The chain joins TRBV18 to TRBJ2-7; perhaps TRBD1 as D (6 bases). V shed 6 bases and J shed 7 bases, with 13 bases lying between them. Germline V gene data show CDR1 as KGHSH and CDR2 as LQKENI. CDR3 length: 12 residues. The whole variable domain, remainder taken from reference TRBV18 and TRBJ2-7, is NAGVMQNPRHLVRRRGQEARLRCSPMKGHSHVYWYRQLPEEGLKFMVYLQKENIIDESGMPKERFSAEFPKEGPSILRIQQVVRGDSAAYFCASSRTDPEQYFGPGTRLTVT.

This clonotype was seen a handful of times. This chain uses TRBV10-2 with TRBJ2-3, with 7 bases matching TRBD2. Looked up from germline, CDR1 is WSHSY and CDR2 is SAAADI. The V and J ends lost 2 bases and 10 bases, in that order; junction bases with no gene match: 12. The length of the CDR3 is 15 residues. The CDR3 nucleotides are TGCGCCAGCAGTGAGGAAGGACTAGTGTACCGTGCGCAGTATTTT. Translation: CASSEEGLVYRAQYF.

This clonotype was seen a few times. The rearrangement links TRBV4-2 to TRBJ1-6; TRBD1 matches 7 bases. CDR1 is LGHNA and CDR2 is YNFKEQ in the germline V gene. The CDR3 spans 14 residues. V shed 3 bases and J 9 bases; nucleotides not matched to a gene: 5. In nucleotides, the CDR3 is TGTGCCAGCAGCCAGGCCCGACAGGGTTCACCCCTCCACTTT. It specifies CASSQARQGSPLHF.

The chain combines TRBV5-5 with TRBJ2-1, with TRBD1 matching over 8 bases. Per germline, CDR1 SGHKS and CDR2 YYEKEE (reference sequence). Trimming removed 4 bases from V and 4 bases from J; junction bases left unmatched: 7. The CDR3 has 15 residues. The CDR3 DNA follows: TGTGCCAGCAGCCAGGGACAGGCGACGTACAATGAGCAGTTCTTC. Translating it yields CASSQGQATYNEQFF.

This chain joins TRBV27 and TRBJ1-2; unclear D gene. Germline loops: CDR1 MNHEY, CDR2 SMNVEV (reference sequence). The germline V and J ends were trimmed by 5 bases and 8 bases, with 18 bases remaining between them. The CDR3 has 14 residues. The CDR3: CASSPSGVGRGYTF. In DNA form, the CDR3 reads TGTGCCAGCAGTCCATCAGGCGTTGGACGCGGCTACACCTTC.

This clonotype was seen more than once but under ten times. The chain is built from TRBV5-5 and TRBJ2-3, with D perhaps TRBD1 or TRBD2 (5 bases each). Trimming removed 1 base from V and 5 bases from J, with 17 bases in between. The CDR3 sequence is 16 residues long. Germline V CDR1 and CDR2: SGHKS, YYEKEE (reference sequence). The CDR3 is CASSLSGTQFGDTQYF. As DNA, the CDR3 is TGTGCCAGCAGCTTGAGTGGGACCCAATTTGGAGATACGCAGTATTTT.

A few counts support this clonotype. This chain connects TRBV4-1 to TRBJ2-3; 12 bases line up with TRBD2. The CDR3 spans 17 residues. V shed 1 base, J shed 4 bases, and the junction held 6 bases outside the gene matches. Per the germline V gene, CDR1 is MGHRA and CDR2 is YSYEKL. CDR3 sequence: CASSQARLAGVSDTQYF. Here the CDR3 DNA reads TGCGCCAGCAGCCAAGCTCGACTAGCGGGAGTCTCAGATACGCAGTATTTT.

DNA of the CDR3: TGTGCCAGCAGCCAAGATGGGAGTAGCGGCACAGATACGCAGTATTTT. It is translated as CASSQDGSSGTDTQYF. V and J are TRBV4-2 and TRBJ2-3; D might be TRBD2 (5 bases). The CDR3 sequence is 16 residues long. V dropped 0 bases and J dropped 1 base, with 11 bases sitting between them. From germline, CDR1 is LGHNA and CDR2 YNFKEQ.

The sample holds a few counts of this clonotype. The junction and the germline gene differ at one end; a read error may be behind it. CDR3 protein: CASSLGGTENTGAFF. In DNA, the CDR3 is TGTGCCAGCAGCTTGGGTGGGACAGAGAACACTGGAGCTTTCTTT. The rearrangement links TRBV5-5 to TRBJ1-1, with 7 bases matching TRBD1. Germline V lookup: CDR1 SGHKS, CDR2 YYEKEE (reference sequence). This CDR3 comprises 15 residues.